This T cell receptor (beta chain) derives from a study of control samples from healthy donors and cancer patients. The germline V gene encodes CDR1 SGHRS and CDR2 YFSETQ. Trimming removed 1 base from V and 9 bases from J, with 8 bases in between. This CDR3 is 12 amino acids long. TCRdb's copy holds only in-frame clones and misses some; the assay was immunoSEQ multiplex PCR. The table includes about 180,000 clones, 85% to 95% detected once. Specimen: blood. This receptor was identified in a man younger than 40 in good health. The chain recombines TRBV5-1 with TRBJ2-1, with D uncertain. CDR3 bases: TGCGCCAGCAGCTTGTTGGATGGTGAGCAGTTCTTC. Protein product: CASSLLDGEQFF.